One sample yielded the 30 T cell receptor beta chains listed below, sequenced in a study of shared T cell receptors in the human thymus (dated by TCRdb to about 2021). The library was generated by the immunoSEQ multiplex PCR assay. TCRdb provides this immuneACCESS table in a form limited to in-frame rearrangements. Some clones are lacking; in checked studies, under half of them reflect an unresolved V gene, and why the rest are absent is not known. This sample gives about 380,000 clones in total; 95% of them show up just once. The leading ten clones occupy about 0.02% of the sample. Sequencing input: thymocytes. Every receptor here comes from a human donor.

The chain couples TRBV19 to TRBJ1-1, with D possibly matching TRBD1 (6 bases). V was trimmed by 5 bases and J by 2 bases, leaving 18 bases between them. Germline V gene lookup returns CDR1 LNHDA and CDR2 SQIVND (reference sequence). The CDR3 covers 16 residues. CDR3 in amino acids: CASSSPPGHLNTEAFF. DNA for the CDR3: TGTGCCAGTAGTTCCCCCCCGGGACACCTCAACACTGAAGCTTTCTTT.

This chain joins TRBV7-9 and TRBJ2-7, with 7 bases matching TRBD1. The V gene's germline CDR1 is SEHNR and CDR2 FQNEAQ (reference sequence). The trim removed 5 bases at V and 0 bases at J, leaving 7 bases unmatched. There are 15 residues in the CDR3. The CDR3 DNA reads TGTGCCAGCAGCGAGCCGGGACAGACCTCCTACGAGCAGTACTTC. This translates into CASSEPGQTSYEQYF.

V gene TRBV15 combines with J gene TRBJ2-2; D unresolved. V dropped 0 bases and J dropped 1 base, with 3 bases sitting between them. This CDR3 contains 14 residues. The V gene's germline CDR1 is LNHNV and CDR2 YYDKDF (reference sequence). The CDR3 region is CATSREGNTGELFF. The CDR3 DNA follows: TGTGCCACCAGCAGAGAAGGGAACACCGGGGAGCTGTTTTTT.

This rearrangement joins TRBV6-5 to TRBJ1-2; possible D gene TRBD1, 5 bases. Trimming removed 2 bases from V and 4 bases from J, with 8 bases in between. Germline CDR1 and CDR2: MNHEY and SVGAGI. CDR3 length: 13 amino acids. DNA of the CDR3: TGTGCCAGCAGTTACCCAGACAGCTATGGCTACACCTTC. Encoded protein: CASSYPDSYGYTF.

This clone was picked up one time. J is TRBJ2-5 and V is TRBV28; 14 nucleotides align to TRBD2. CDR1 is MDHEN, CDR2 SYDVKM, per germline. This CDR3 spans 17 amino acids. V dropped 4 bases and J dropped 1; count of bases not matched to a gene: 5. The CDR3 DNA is TGTGCCAGCAGTTCCTTGACTAGCGGGAGGGGCCAAGAGACCCAGTACTTC. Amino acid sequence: CASSSLTSGRGQETQYF.

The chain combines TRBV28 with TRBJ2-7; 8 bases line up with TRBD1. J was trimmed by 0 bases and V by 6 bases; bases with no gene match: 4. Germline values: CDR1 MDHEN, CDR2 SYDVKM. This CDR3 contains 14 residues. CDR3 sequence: CASSPGTGSYEQYF. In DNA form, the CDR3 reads TGTGCCAGCAGCCCGGGGACAGGCTCCTACGAGCAGTACTTC.

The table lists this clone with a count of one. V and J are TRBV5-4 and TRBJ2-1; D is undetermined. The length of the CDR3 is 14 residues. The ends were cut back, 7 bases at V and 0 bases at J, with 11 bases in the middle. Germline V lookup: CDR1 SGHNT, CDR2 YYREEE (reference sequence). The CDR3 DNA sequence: TGTGCCAGCGCGGCGCAAAGCTCCTACAATGAGCAGTTCTTC. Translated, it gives CASAAQSSYNEQFF. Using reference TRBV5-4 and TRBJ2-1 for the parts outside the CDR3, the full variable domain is ETGVTQSPTHLIKTRGQQVTLRCSSQSGHNTVSWYQQALGQGPQFIFQYYREEENGRGNFPPRFSGLQFPNYSSELNVNALELDDSALYLCASAAQSSYNEQFFGPGTRLTVL.

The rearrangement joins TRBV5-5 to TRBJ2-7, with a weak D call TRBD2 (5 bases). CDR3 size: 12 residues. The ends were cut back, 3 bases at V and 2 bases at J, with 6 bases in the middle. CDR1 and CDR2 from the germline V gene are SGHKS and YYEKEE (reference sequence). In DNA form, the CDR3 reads TGTGCCAGCAGCTCCGGGGCCTACGAGCAGTACTTC. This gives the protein CASSSGAYEQYF.

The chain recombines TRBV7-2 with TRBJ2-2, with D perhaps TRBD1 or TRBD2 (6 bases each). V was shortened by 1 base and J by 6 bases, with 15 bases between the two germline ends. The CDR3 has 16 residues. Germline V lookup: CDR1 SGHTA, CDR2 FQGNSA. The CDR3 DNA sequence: TGTGCCAGCAGCTTAGATCGGGGGCCTAGGTCCGGGGAGCTGTTTTTT. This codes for CASSLDRGPRSGELFF.

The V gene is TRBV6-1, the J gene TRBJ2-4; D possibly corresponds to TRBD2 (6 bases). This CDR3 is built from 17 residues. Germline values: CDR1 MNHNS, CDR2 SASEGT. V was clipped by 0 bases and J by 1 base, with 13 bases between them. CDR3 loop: CASSEARGRWAKNIQYF. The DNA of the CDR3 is TGTGCCAGCAGTGAAGCGAGAGGGAGGTGGGCCAAAAACATTCAGTACTTC.

The CDR3 loop reads CASGPAQEPQHF. In DNA form, the CDR3 reads TGTGCCAGCGGGCCCGCTCAGGAGCCCCAGCATTTT. The rearrangement joins TRBV28 to TRBJ1-5, with D unclear. This CDR3 spans 12 amino acids. With 8 bases removed from V and 8 bases from J, the gap between germline ends came to 13 bases. Germline lookup yields CDR1 MDHEN and CDR2 SYDVKM.

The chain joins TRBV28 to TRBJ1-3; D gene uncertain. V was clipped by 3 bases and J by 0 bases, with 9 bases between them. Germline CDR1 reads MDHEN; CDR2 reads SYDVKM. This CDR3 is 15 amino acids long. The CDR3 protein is CASSFQALSGNTIYF. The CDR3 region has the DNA TGTGCCAGCAGTTTTCAGGCCCTCTCTGGAAACACCATATATTTT.

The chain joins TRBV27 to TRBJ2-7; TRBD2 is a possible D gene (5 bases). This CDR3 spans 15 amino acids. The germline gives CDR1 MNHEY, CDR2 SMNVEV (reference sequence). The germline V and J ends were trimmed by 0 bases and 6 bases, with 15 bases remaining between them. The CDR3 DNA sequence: TGTGCCAGCAGTTTATCGAAGTCCGAGCGGAGCGAGCAGTACTTC. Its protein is CASSLSKSERSEQYF.

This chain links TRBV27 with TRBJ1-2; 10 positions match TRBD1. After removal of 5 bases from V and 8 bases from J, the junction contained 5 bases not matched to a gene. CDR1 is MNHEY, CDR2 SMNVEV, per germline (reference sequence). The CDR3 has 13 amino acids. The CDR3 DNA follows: TGTGCCAGCAGTGTCGACAGGGGGCAAGGCTACACCTTC. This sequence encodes CASSVDRGQGYTF.

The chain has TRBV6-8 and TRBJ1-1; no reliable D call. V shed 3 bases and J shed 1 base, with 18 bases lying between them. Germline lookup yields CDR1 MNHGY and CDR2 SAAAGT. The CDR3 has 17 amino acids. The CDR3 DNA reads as TGTGCCAGCAGTTATGGCCCCTTGACGCCGAAGAACACTGAAGCTTTCTTT. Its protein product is CASSYGPLTPKNTEAFF.

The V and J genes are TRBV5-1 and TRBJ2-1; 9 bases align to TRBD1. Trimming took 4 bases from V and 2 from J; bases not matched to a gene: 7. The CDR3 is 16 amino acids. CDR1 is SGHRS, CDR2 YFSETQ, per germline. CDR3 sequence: CASSPGTGTPYNEQFF. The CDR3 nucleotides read TGCGCCAGCAGCCCCGGGACAGGGACCCCCTACAATGAGCAGTTCTTC.

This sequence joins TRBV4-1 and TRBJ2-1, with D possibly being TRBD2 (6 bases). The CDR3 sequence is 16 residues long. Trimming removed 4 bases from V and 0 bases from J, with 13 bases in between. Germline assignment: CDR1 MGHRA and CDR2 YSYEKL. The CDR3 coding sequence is TGCGCCAGCAGCCCCCGGGGAGGTCCCTCCTACAATGAGCAGTTCTTC. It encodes CASSPRGGPSYNEQFF.

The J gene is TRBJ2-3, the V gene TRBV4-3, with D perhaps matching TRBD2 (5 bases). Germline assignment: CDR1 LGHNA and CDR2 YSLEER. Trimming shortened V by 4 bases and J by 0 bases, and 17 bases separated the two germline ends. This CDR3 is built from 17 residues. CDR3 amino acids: CASSPDLAGSSTDTQYF. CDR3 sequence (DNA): TGCGCCAGCAGCCCCGATCTGGCGGGTTCTAGCACAGATACGCAGTATTTT.

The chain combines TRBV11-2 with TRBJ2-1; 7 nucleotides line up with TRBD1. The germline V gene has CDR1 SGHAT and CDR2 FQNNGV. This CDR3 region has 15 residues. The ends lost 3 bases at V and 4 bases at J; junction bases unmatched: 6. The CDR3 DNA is TGTGCCAGCAGCTTTGAGAGGACAGGTTACAATGAGCAGTTCTTC. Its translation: CASSFERTGYNEQFF.

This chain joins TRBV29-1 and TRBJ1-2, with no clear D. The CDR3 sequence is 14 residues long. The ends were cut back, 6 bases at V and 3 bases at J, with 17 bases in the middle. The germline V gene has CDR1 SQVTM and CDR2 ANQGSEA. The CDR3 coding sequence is TGCAGCGTCGACGTTTGGGGTGAGGACTATGGCTACACCTTC. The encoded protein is CSVDVWGEDYGYTF.

CDR3 DNA: TGTGCCAGCAGAACTAGTATAGAGACCCAGTACTTC. It translates to CASRTSIETQYF. The gene calls are TRBV28 and TRBJ2-5; TRBD2 might be the D (5 bases). Germline-derived CDR1 and CDR2 are MDHEN and SYDVKM. This CDR3 comprises 12 residues. Trimming took 6 bases from V and 4 from J, leaving 9 bases between them.

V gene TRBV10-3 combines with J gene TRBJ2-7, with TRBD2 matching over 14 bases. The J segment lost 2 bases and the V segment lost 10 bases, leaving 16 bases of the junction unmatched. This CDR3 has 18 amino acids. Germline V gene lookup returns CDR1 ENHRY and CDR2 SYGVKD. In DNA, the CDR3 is TGTGCCACCACCCCGCGACCGGGACTAGCGGGAGAACCCTACGAGCAGTACTTC. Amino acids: CATTPRPGLAGEPYEQYF.

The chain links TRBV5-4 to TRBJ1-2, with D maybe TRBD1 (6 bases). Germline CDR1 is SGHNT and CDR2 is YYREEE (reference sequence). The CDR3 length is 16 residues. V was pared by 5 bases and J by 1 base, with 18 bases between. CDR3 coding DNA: TGTGCCAGCAGACTACACCGGGACACCATTAACTATGGCTACACCTTC. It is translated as CASRLHRDTINYGYTF.

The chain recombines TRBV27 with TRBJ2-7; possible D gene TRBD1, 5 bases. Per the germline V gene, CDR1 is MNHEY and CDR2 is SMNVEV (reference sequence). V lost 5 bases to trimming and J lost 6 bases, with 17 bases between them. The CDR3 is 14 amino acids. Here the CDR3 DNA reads TGTGCCAGCAGTCCAACAGGTCCGTGGCTCGAGCAGTACTTC. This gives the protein CASSPTGPWLEQYF.

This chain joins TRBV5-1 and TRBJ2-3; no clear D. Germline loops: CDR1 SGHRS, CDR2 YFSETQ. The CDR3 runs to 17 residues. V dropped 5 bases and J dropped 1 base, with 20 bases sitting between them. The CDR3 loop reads CASSMVASELGTDTQYF. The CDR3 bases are TGCGCCAGCAGTATGGTAGCTTCGGAGTTAGGCACAGATACGCAGTATTTT.

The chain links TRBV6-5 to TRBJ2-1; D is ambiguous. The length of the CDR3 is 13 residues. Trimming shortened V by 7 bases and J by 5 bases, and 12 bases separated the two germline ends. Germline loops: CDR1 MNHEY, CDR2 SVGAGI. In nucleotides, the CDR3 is TGTGCCAGCATGCCGTTGGGTGACAATGAGCAGTTCTTC. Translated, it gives CASMPLGDNEQFF.

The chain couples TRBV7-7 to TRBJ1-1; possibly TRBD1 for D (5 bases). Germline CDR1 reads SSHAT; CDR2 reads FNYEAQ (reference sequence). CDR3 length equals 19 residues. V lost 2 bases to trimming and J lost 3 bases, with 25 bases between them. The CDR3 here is CASSLYPGARRRDDTEAFF. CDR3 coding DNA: TGTGCCAGCAGCTTATACCCAGGCGCCAGACGGAGGGACGACACTGAAGCTTTCTTT.

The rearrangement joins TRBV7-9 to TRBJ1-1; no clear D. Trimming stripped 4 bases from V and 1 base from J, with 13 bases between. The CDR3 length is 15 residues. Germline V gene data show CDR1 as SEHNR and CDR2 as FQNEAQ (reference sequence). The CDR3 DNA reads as TGTGCCAGCAGCTCCCGCCGGGGAAGGAACACTGAAGCTTTCTTT. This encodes CASSSRRGRNTEAFF.

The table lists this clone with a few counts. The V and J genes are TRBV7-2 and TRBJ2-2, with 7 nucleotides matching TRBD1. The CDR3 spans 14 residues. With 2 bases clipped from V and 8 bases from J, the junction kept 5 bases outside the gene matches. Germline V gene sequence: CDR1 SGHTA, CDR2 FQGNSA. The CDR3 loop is CASSLPGGGGELFF. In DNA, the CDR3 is TGTGCCAGCAGCTTACCAGGGGGTGGTGGGGAGCTGTTTTTT.

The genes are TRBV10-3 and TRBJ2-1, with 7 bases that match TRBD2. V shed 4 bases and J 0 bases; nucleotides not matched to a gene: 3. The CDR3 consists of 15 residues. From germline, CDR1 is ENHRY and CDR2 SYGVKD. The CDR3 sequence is CAISGREISYNEQFF. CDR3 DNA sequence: TGTGCCATCAGTGGGCGGGAGATCTCCTACAATGAGCAGTTCTTC.